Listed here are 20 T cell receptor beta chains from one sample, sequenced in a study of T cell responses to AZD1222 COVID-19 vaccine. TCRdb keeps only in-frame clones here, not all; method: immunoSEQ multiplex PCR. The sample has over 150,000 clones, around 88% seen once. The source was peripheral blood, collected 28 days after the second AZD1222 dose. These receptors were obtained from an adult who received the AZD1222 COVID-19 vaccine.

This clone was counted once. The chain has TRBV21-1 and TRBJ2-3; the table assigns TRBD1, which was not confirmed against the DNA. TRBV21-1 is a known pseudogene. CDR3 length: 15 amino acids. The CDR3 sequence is CASSLRDRAVDTQYF. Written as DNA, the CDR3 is TGTGCCAGCAGCCTGCGGGACAGGGCAGTAGATACGCAGTATTTT.

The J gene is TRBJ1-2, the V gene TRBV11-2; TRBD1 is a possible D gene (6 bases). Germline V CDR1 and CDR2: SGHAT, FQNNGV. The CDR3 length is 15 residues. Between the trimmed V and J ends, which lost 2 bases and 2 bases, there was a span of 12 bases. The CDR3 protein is CASSLNPGANYGYTF. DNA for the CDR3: TGTGCCAGCAGCTTAAACCCGGGGGCAAACTATGGCTACACCTTC.

The CDR3 sequence: CASSLGQVNTEAFF. The CDR3 DNA is TGTGCCAGCAGCTTAGGACAGGTGAACACTGAAGCTTTCTTT. The gene calls are TRBV11-1 and TRBJ1-1; tentative D call: TRBD1 (6 bases). The germline gives CDR1 SGHAT, CDR2 FQDESV (reference sequence). V was pared by 1 base and J by 0 bases, with 6 bases between. The CDR3 length is 14 residues.

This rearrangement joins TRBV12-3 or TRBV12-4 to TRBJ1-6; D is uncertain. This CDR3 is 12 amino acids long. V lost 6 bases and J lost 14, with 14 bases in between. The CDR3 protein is CASSPRQLALHF. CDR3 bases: TGTGCCAGCAGCCCCCGACAATTGGCCCTCCACTTT.

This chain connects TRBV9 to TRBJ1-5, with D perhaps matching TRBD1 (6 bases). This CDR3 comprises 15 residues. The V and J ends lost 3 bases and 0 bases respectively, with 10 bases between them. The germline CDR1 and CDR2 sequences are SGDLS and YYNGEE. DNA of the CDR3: TGTGCCAGCAGCGAGGGGGGGGATAGCAATCAGCCCCAGCATTTT. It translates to CASSEGGDSNQPQHF.

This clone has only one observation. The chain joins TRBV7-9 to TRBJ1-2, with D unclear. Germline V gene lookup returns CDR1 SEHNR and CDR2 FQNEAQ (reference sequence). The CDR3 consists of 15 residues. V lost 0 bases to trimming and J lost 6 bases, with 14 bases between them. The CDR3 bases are TGTGCCAGCAGCTTAGCATCTGGGGTTCGGGATGGCTACACCTTC. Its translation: CASSLASGVRDGYTF. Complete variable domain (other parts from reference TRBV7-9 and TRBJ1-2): DTGVSQNPRHKITKRGQNVTFRCDPISEHNRLYWYRQTLGQGPEFLTYFQNEAQLEKSRLLSDRFSAERPKGSFSTLEIQRTEQGDSAMYLCASSLASGVRDGYTFGSGTRLTVV.

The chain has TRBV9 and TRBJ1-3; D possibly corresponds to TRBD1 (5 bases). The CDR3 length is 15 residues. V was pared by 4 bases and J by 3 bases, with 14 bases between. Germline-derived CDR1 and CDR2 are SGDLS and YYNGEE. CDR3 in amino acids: CASSTQGLDGNTIYF. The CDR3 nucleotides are TGTGCCAGCAGCACCCAGGGACTGGATGGAAACACCATATATTTT.

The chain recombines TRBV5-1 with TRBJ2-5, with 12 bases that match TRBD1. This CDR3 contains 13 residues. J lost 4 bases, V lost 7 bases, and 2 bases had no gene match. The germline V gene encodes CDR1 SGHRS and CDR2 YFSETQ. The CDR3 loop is CASLGQGAETQYF. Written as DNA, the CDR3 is TGCGCCAGCTTGGGACAGGGGGCAGAGACCCAGTACTTC.

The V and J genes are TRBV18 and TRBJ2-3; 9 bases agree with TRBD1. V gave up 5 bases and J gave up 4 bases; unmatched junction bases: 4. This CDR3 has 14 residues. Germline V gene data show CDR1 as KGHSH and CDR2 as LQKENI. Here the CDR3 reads CASSIQGASDTQYF. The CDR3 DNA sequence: TGTGCCAGCTCAATACAGGGGGCTTCAGATACGCAGTATTTT.

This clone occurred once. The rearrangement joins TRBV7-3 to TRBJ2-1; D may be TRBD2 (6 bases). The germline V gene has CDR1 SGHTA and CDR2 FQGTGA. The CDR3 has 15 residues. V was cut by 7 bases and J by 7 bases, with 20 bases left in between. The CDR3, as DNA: TGTGCCAGCACCCCGATATGGGGACTGGGGAATGAGCAGTTCTTC. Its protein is CASTPIWGLGNEQFF.

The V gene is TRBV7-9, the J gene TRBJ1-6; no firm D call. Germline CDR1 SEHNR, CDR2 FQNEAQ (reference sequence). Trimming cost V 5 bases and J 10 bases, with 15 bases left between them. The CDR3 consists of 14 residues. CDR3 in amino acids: CASSPQMSGSPLHF. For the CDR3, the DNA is TGTGCCAGCAGCCCCCAGATGTCGGGATCACCCCTCCACTTT.

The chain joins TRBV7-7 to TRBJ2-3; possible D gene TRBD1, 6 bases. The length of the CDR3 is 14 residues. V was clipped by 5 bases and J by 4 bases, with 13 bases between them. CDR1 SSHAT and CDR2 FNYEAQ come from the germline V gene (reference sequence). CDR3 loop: CASSPLQGADTQYF. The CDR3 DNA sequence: TGTGCCAGCAGCCCATTACAGGGTGCAGATACGCAGTATTTT. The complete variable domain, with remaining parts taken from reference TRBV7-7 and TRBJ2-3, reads GAGVSQSPRYKVTKRGQDVTLRCDPISSHATLYWYQQALGQGPEFLTYFNYEAQPDKSGLPSDRFSAERPEGSISTLTIQRTEQRDSAMYRCASSPLQGADTQYFGPGTRLTVL.

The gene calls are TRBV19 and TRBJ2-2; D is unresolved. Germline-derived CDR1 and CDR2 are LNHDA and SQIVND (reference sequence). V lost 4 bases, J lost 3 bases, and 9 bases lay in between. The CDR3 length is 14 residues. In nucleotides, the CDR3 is TGTGCCAGTAGTAACGACGGGTACACCGGGGAGCTGTTTTTT. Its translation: CASSNDGYTGELFF.

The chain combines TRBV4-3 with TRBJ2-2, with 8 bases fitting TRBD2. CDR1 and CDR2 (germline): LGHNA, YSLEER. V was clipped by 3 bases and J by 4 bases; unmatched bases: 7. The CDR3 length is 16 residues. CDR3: CASSHQTSGPTGELFF. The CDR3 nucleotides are TGCGCCAGCAGCCACCAAACTAGCGGCCCCACCGGGGAGCTGTTTTTT.

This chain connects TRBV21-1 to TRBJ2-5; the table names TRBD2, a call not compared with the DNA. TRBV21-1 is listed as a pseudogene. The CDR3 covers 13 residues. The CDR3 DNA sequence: TGTGCCACATCGACCCCCCGGGAAGAGACCCAGTACTTC. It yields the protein CATSTPREETQYF.

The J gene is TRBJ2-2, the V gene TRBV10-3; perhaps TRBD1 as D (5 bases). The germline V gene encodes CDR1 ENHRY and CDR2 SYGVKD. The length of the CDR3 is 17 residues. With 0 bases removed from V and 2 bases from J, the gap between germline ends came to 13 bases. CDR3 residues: CAISESKGPLNTGELFF. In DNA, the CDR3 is TGTGCCATCAGTGAGTCGAAGGGGCCACTAAACACCGGGGAGCTGTTTTTT.

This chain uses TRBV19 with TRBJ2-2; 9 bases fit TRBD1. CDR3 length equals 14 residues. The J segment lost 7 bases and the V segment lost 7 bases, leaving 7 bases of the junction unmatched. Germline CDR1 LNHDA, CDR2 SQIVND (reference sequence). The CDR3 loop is CASTLTGGVGELFF. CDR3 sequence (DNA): TGTGCCAGTACCCTGACAGGGGGAGTCGGGGAGCTGTTTTTT.

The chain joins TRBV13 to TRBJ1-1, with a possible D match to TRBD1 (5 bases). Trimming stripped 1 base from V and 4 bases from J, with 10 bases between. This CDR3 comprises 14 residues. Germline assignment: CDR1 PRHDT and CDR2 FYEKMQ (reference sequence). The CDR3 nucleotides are TGTGCCAGCAGCTTAGCCGGTGGGGGCACTGAAGCTTTCTTT. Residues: CASSLAGGGTEAFF.

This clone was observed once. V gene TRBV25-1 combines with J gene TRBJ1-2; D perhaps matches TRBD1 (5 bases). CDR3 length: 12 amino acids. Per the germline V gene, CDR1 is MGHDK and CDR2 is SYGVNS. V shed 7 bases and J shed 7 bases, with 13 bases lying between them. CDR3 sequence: CASTTSGIGYTF. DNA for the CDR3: TGTGCCAGCACCACTTCAGGGATTGGCTACACCTTC.

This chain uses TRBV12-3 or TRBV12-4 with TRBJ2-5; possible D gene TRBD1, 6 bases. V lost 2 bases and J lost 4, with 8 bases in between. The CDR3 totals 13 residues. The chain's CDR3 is CASSLLGAETQYF. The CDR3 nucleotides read TGTGCCAGCAGTTTACTGGGGGCAGAGACCCAGTACTTC.